This T cell receptor beta chain appears in the sequencing data of a study of shared clonotypes between healthy human individuals. Study as a whole: The plates for each donor numbered three CD4 naive, three CD4 memory, two CD8 naive and one CD8 memory.

It was at deep level that the assay was run. Sequencing used immunoSEQ multiplex PCR; TCRdb keeps in-frame clones, though not all of them. The sample yields around 330,000 clones, around two thirds seen once. Germline CDR1 reads LGHNA; CDR2 reads YSLEER. This CDR3 comprises 16 residues. V was pared by 3 bases and J by 2 bases, with 7 bases of the junction left unmatched. As to this clone: Within the sample, other DNA sequences also encode this same CDR3.

This sequence joins TRBV4-3 and TRBJ2-1; 7 nucleotides match TRBD2. The sample taken for sequencing was memory CD4+ T cells sorted from blood. Subset indicated: CD45RA-negative fraction. The receptor's source is a man aged 25 to 40 in good health. The CDR3: CASSQDLAEPYNEQFF. The CDR3 DNA follows: TGCGCCAGCAGCCAGGATCTAGCGGAGCCCTACAATGAGCAGTTCTTC.